Listed here is a single T cell receptor (beta chain). This record belongs to a study of blood T cell repertoires in COVID-19. For the study at large: Collection of acute and convalescent COVID-19 samples took place in the United States, Italy and Spain. The cDNA or gDNA used as material had been derived from T cells, B-cell-depleted T cells, or PBMCs.

In the original analysis: Counts of nucleated cells, estimated from reference gene primer amplification, were obtained. Assay: immunoSEQ multiplex PCR; the TCRdb copy retains only in-frame clones and omits some. D and trimming come from the DNA, and the V and J calls and clone size come from that table. The sample lists some 270,000 clones; 70% to 90% were seen once. The length of the CDR3 is 14 residues. Germline-derived CDR1 and CDR2 are SGHDN and FVKESK. Trimming took 0 bases from V and 8 from J, leaving 10 bases between them. Sequencing was done on a sample of peripheral blood. The clonotype comes from a woman in her 70s with acute or convalescent COVID-19. The chain is built from TRBV14 and TRBJ1-4; D uncertain. The CDR3 DNA reads TGTGCCAGCAGCCAAGAATCCCGCGGCGAAAAACTGTTTTTT. It yields the protein CASSQESRGEKLFF.